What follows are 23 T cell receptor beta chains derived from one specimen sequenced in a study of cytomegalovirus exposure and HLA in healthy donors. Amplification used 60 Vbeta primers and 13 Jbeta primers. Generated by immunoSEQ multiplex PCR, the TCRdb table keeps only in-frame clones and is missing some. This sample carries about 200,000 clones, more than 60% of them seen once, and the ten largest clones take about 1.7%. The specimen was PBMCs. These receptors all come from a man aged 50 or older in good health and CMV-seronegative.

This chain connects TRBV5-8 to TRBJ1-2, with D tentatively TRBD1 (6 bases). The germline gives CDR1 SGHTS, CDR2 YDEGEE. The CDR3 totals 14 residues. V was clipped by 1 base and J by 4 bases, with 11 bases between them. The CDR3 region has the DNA TGTGCCAGCAGCTTGAGGGGGTTTGGCTATGGCTACACCTTC. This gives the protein CASSLRGFGYGYTF. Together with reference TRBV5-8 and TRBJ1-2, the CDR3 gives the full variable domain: EAGVTQSPTHLIKTRGQQATLRCSPISGHTSVYWYQQALGLGLQFLLWYDEGEERNRGNFPPRFSGRQFPNYSSELNVNALELEDSALYLCASSLRGFGYGYTFGSGTRLTVV.

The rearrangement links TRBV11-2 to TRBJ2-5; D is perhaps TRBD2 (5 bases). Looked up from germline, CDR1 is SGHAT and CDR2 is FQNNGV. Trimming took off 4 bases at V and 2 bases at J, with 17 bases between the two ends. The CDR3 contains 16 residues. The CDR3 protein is CASSSGWKSGQETQYF. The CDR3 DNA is TGTGCCAGCAGCTCGGGGTGGAAATCGGGACAAGAGACCCAGTACTTC.

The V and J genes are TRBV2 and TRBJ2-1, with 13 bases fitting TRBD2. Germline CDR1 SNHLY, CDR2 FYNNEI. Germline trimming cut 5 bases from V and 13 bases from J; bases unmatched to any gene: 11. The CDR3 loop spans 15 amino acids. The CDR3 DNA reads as TGTGCCAGCAGTCAGACTAGCGGGAGGCCTATTCCTCAGTTCTTC. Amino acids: CASSQTSGRPIPQFF.

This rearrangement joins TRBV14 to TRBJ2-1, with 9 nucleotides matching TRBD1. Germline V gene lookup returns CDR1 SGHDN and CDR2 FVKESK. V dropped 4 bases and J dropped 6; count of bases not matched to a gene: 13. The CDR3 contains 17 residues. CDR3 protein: CASSLRLPGQGPNEQFF. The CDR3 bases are TGTGCCAGCAGCCTTAGACTACCGGGACAGGGTCCCAATGAGCAGTTCTTC.

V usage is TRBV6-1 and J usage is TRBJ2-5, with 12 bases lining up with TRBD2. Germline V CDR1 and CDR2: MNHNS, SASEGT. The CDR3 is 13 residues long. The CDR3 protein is CVETSGSVETQYF. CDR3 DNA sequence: TGTGTTGAGACTAGCGGGAGTGTGGAGACCCAGTACTTC.

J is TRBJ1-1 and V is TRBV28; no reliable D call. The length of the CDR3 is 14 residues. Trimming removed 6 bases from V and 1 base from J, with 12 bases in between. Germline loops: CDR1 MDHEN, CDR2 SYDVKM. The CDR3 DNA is TGTGCCAGCAGAACCAAGCCAGGGAACACTGAAGCTTTCTTT. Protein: CASRTKPGNTEAFF. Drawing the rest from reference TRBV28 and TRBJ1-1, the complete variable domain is DVKVTQSSRYLVKRTGEKVFLECVQDMDHENMFWYRQDPGLGLRLIYFSYDVKMKEKGDIPEGYSVSREKKERFSLILESASTNQTSMYLCASRTKPGNTEAFFGQGTRLTVV.

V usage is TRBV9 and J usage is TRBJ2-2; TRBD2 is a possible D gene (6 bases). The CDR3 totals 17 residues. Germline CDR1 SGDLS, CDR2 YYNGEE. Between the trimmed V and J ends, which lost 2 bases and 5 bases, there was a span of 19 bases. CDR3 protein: CASSVSPDSRGTGELFF. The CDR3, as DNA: TGTGCCAGCAGCGTTTCGCCGGACTCCCGGGGGACCGGGGAGCTGTTTTTT.

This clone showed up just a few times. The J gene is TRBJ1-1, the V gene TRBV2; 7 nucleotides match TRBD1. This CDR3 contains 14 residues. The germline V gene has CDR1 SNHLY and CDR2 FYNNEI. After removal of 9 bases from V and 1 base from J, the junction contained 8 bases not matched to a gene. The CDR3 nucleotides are TGTGCCAGGGGGACAGCGTCTAGGAACACTGAAGCTTTCTTT. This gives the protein CARGTASRNTEAFF.

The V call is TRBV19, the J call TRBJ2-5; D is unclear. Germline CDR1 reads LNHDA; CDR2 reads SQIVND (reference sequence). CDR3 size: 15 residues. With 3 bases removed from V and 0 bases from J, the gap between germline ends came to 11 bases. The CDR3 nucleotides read TGTGCCAGTAGTATGTTATATAGAGACCAAGAGACCCAGTACTTC. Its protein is CASSMLYRDQETQYF.

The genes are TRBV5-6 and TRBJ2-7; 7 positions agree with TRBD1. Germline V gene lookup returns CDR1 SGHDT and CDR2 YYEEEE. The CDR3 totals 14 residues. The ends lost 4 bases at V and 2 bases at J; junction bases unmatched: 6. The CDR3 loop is CASSQPGQPYEQYF. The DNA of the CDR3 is TGTGCCAGCAGCCAACCGGGACAGCCCTACGAGCAGTACTTC.

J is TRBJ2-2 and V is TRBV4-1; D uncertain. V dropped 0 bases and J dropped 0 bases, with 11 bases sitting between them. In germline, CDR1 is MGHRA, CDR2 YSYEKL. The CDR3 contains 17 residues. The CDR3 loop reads CASSQEGNPANTGELFF. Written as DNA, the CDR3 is TGCGCCAGCAGCCAAGAGGGCAACCCCGCGAACACCGGGGAGCTGTTTTTT.

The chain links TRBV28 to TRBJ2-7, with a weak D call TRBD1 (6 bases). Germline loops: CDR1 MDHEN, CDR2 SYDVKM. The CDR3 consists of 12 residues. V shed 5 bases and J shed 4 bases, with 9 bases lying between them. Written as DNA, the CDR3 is TGTGCCAGCAGTATCCAGGGGTACGAGCAGTACTTC. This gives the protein CASSIQGYEQYF.

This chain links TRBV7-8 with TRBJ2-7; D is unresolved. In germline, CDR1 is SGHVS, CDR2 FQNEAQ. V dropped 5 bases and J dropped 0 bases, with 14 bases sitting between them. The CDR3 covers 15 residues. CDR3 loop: CASSPRPRSSYEQYF. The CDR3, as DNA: TGTGCCAGCAGCCCGAGGCCTCGGAGCTCCTACGAGCAGTACTTC. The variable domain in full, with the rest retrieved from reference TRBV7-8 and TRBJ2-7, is GAGVSQSPRYKVAKRGQDVALRCDPISGHVSLFWYQQALGQGPEFLTYFQNEAQLDKSGLPSDRFFAERPEGSVSTLKIQRTQQEDSAVYLCASSPRPRSSYEQYFGPGTRLTVT.

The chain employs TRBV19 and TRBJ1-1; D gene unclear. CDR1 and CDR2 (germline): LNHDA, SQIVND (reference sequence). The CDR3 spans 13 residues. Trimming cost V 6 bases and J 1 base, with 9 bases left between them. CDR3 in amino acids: CASSLDTNTEAFF. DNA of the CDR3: TGTGCCAGTAGCTTAGACACGAACACTGAAGCTTTCTTT.

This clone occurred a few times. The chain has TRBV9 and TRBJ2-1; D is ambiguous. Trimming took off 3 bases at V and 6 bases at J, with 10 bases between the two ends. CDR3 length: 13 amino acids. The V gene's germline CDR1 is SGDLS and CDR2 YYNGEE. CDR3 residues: CASSATPTNEQFF. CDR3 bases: TGTGCCAGCAGCGCGACACCCACCAATGAGCAGTTCTTC.

CDR3 in amino acids: CASSQGPRVSMNTEAFF. The CDR3 DNA sequence: TGTGCCAGCAGCCAGGGGCCCAGGGTATCAATGAACACTGAAGCTTTCTTT. The chain is built from TRBV14 and TRBJ1-1; a weak D match, TRBD1 (5 bases). Germline CDR1 SGHDN, CDR2 FVKESK. The CDR3 covers 17 residues. Trimming stripped 3 bases from V and 0 bases from J, with 17 bases between.

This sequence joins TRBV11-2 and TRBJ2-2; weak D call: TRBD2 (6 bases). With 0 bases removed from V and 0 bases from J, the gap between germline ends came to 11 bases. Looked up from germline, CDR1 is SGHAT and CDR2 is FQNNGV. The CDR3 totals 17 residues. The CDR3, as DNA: TGTGCCAGCAGCTTAGATATGGCGGGGCCGAACACCGGGGAGCTGTTTTTT. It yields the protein CASSLDMAGPNTGELFF.

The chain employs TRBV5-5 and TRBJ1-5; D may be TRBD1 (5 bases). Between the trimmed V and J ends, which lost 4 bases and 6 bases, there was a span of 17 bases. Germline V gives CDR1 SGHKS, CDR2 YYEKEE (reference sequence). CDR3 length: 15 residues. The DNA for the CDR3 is TGTGCCAGCAGCGGAACGCAGGGCTCCGCTCAGCCCCAGCATTTT. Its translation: CASSGTQGSAQPQHF.

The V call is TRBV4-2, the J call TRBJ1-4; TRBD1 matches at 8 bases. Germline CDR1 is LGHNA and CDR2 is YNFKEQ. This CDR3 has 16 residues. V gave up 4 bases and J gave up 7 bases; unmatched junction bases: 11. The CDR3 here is CASSRSTGGVGEKLFF. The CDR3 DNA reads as TGTGCCAGCAGCCGCTCAACAGGGGGTGTGGGTGAAAAACTGTTTTTT.

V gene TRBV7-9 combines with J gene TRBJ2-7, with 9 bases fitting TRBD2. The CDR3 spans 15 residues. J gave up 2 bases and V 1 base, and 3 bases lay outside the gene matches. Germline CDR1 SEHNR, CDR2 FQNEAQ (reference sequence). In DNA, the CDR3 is TGTGCCAGCAGCTTAGGAGGCGGGAGGGCCTACGAGCAGTACTTC. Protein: CASSLGGGRAYEQYF.

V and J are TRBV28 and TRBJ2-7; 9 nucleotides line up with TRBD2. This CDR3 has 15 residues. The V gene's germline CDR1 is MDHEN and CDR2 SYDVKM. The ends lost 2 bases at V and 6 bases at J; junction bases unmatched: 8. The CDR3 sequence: CASSLPAGGLAEQYF. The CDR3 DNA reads TGTGCCAGCAGTTTACCAGCGGGAGGACTCGCCGAGCAGTACTTC.

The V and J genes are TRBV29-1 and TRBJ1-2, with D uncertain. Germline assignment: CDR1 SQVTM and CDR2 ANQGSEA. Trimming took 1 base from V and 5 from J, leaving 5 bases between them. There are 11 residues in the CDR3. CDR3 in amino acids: CSVEVPYGYTF. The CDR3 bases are TGCAGCGTTGAAGTTCCATATGGCTACACCTTC.

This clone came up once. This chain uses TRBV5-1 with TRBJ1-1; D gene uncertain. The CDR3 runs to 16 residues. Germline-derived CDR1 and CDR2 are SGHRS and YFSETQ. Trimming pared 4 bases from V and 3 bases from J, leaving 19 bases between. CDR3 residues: CASSPSPQRRDTEAFF. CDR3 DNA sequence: TGCGCCAGCAGCCCTAGCCCCCAAAGGCGCGACACTGAAGCTTTCTTT.